The 14 T cell receptor beta chains in this list originate from one sample, sequenced in a study of blood T cell repertoires in COVID-19. Produced via immunoSEQ multiplex PCR; TCRdb's table is partial and in-frame only. The table shows 300,000 or so clones, with around 86% occurring only once. Sequenced material: peripheral blood. All receptors come from an older man with acute or convalescent COVID-19.

This clone was recorded a few times. The chain links TRBV3-1 (or the pseudogene TRBV3-2) to TRBJ2-2; D is possibly TRBD1 (5 bases). The CDR3 is 17 amino acids. V was cut by 0 bases and J by 8 bases, with 19 bases left in between. Germline values: CDR1 LGHDT, CDR2 YNNKEL (reference sequence). This CDR3 is CASSQDLGRSRVGELFF. In nucleotides, the CDR3 is TGTGCCAGCAGCCAAGATCTGGGCAGGTCCAGGGTTGGGGAGCTGTTTTTT.

This rearrangement joins TRBV27 to TRBJ2-5, with TRBD1 as a possible D gene (8 bases). This CDR3 has 14 amino acids. The ends were cut back, 1 base at V and 9 bases at J, with 15 bases in the middle. The germline CDR1 and CDR2 sequences are MNHEY and SMNVEV (reference sequence). The DNA of the CDR3 is TGTGCCAGCAGTTTATTATCTACAGGGGGGGCCCAGTACTTC. This gives the protein CASSLLSTGGAQYF.

In its sample, this clone was seen once. V usage is TRBV20-1 and J usage is TRBJ2-5, with 9 bases lining up with TRBD2. V lost 3 bases and J lost 5; bases outside the gene matches: 7. Germline assignment: CDR1 DFQATT and CDR2 SNEGSKA (reference sequence). CDR3 length: 14 amino acids. CDR3: CSASRSGGFETQYF. CDR3 nucleotide sequence: TGCAGTGCTAGTAGGAGCGGGGGGTTTGAGACCCAGTACTTC.

In its sample, this clone was seen once. The gene calls are TRBV9 and TRBJ2-6, with a weak D call TRBD2 (5 bases). The length of the CDR3 is 15 residues. V shed 2 bases and J shed 4 bases, with 10 bases lying between them. Germline V lookup: CDR1 SGDLS, CDR2 YYNGEE. The CDR3 reads CASSVSGSGANVLTF. The CDR3 DNA is TGTGCCAGCAGCGTCTCGGGGTCAGGGGCCAACGTCCTGACTTTC.

Worth noting for this clone: Other DNA sequences from this sample encode an identical CDR3 as well. The V call is TRBV13, the J call TRBJ1-5; weak D call: TRBD1 (5 bases). V was shortened by 3 bases and J by 7 bases, with 10 bases between the two germline ends. CDR3 length equals 13 residues. Germline CDR1 PRHDT, CDR2 FYEKMQ (reference sequence). The CDR3 reads CASSLGSGQPQHF. In DNA form, the CDR3 reads TGTGCCAGCAGCTTGGGGTCAGGGCAGCCCCAGCATTTT.

J is TRBJ2-5 and V is TRBV4-3; maybe TRBD2 (5 bases). The V end lost 1 base, the J end lost 5 bases, and 11 bases lay between the germline ends. This CDR3 comprises 14 residues. Germline V gene lookup returns CDR1 LGHNA and CDR2 YSLEER. The CDR3 DNA reads as TGCGCCAGCAGCCAAGTGGTTCGAGGGGAGACCCAGTACTTC. This translates into CASSQVVRGETQYF.

The rearrangement uses TRBV6-5 and TRBJ2-5, with TRBD1 as a possible D gene (7 bases). The CDR3 covers 15 residues. The germline gives CDR1 MNHEY, CDR2 SVGAGI. V was trimmed by 4 bases and J by 2 bases, leaving 14 bases between them. CDR3 protein: CASSSAGGSQETQYF. In DNA form, the CDR3 reads TGTGCCAGCAGTTCGGCAGGGGGGAGTCAAGAGACCCAGTACTTC.

V and J are TRBV6-5 and TRBJ2-7, with D tentatively TRBD1 (6 bases). This CDR3 region has 12 residues. Between the trimmed V and J ends, which lost 6 bases and 4 bases, there was a span of 10 bases. Germline CDR1 MNHEY, CDR2 SVGAGI. In DNA, the CDR3 is TGTGCCAGCAGCTTAGGGGGATACGAGCAGTACTTC. As protein: CASSLGGYEQYF.

This chain uses TRBV3-1 (or the pseudogene TRBV3-2) with TRBJ1-1, with TRBD1 matching over 7 bases. With V trimmed by 9 bases and J by 1 base, 2 bases remained unmatched. The CDR3 is 12 amino acids. CDR1 is LGHDT, CDR2 YNNKEL, per germline (reference sequence). As DNA, the CDR3 is TGTGCCAGTAGGACAGGGAACACTGAAGCTTTCTTT. This gives the protein CASRTGNTEAFF.

This clone was found a few times. The rearrangement joins TRBV5-6 to TRBJ2-3, with D perhaps matching TRBD1 (6 bases). CDR1 and CDR2 from the germline V gene are SGHDT and YYEEEE. The CDR3 has 14 amino acids. V gave up 0 bases and J gave up 4 bases, with 9 bases separating them. The CDR3 spells CASSLVGGADTQYF. In DNA, the CDR3 is TGTGCCAGCAGCTTGGTAGGGGGAGCAGATACGCAGTATTTT.

This clone was detected a few times. The J gene is TRBJ2-1, the V gene TRBV19; 9 bases agree with TRBD2. Germline trimming cut 3 bases from V and 6 bases from J; bases unmatched to any gene: 15. Germline V gives CDR1 LNHDA, CDR2 SQIVND (reference sequence). The CDR3 has 18 amino acids. CDR3 in amino acids: CASSMTPLLAGSANEQFF. CDR3 bases: TGTGCCAGTAGTATGACCCCCCTTCTAGCGGGAAGTGCCAATGAGCAGTTCTTC. Supplemented by reference TRBV19 and TRBJ2-1, the full variable domain reads DGGITQSPKYLFRKEGQNVTLSCEQNLNHDAMYWYRQDPGQGLRLIYYSQIVNDFQKGDIAEGYSVSREKKESFPLTVTSAQKNPTAFYLCASSMTPLLAGSANEQFFGPGTRLTVL.

Concerning this clone itself: At the DNA level, this CDR3 is encoded by other sequences in the same sample as well. This chain connects TRBV5-1 to TRBJ2-7; D is undetermined. Trimming took 4 bases from V and 4 from J, leaving 9 bases between them. CDR1 SGHRS and CDR2 YFSETQ come from the germline V gene. The CDR3 consists of 12 residues. As DNA, the CDR3 is TGCGCCAGCAGCCTCCCTTCTTACGAGCAGTACTTC. Translation: CASSLPSYEQYF.

The rearrangement links TRBV5-4 to TRBJ2-1, with D uncertain. Between the trimmed V and J ends, which lost 0 bases and 0 bases, there was a span of 4 bases. The germline gives CDR1 SGHNT, CDR2 YYREEE (reference sequence). CDR3 length: 14 amino acids. CDR3 DNA: TGTGCCAGCAGCTTGGTCGGCTCCTACAATGAGCAGTTCTTC. Translated, it gives CASSLVGSYNEQFF.

The rearrangement links TRBV6-2 or TRBV6-3 to TRBJ2-7, with 8 bases that match TRBD1. J lost 2 bases, V lost 5 bases, and 5 bases had no gene match. Germline V gives CDR1 MNHEY, CDR2 SVGEGT. The CDR3 runs 14 residues. This chain's CDR3 is CASSAMTGAYEQYF. Here the CDR3 DNA reads TGTGCCAGCAGTGCGATGACAGGGGCCTACGAGCAGTACTTC.